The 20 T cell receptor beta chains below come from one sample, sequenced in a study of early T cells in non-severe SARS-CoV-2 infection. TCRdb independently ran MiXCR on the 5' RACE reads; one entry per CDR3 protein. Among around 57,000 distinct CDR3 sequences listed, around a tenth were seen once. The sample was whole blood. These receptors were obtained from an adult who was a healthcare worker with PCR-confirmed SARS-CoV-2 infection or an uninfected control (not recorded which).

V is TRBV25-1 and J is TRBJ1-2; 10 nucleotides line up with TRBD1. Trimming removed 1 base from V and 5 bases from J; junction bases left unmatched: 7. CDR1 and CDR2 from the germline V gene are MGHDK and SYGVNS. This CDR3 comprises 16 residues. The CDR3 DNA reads TGTGCCAGCAGTGAATCAGGGGACAGGGGAAGGTATGGCTACACCTTC. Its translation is CASSESGDRGRYGYTF.

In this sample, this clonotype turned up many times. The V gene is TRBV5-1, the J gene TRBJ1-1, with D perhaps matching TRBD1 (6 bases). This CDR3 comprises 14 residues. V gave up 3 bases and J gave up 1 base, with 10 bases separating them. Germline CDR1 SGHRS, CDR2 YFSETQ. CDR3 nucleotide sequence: TGCGCCAGCAGCTGGGAGGGACAGAACACTGAAGCTTTCTTT. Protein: CASSWEGQNTEAFF.

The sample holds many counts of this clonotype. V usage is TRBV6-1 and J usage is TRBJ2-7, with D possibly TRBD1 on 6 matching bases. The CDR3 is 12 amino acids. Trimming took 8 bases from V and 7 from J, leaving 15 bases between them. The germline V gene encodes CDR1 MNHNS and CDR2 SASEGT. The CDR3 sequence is CASVQGIGEQYF. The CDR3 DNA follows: TGTGCCAGCGTACAGGGAATTGGAGAGCAGTACTTC.

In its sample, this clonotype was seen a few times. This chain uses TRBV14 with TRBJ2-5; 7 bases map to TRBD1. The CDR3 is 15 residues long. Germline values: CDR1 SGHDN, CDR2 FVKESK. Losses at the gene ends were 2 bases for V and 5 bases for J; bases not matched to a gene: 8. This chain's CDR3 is CASSQRKGAWETQYF. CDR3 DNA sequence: TGTGCCAGCAGCCAAAGGAAGGGGGCATGGGAGACCCAGTACTTC.

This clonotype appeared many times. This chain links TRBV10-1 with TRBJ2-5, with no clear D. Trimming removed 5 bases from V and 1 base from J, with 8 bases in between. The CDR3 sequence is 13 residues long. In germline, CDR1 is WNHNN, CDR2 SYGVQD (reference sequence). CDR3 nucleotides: TGCGCCAGCAGTATCAGTCTCCAAGAGACCCAGTACTTC. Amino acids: CASSISLQETQYF.

The DNA for the CDR3 is TGTGCCAGCAGCCACCCATCCAACTACGAGCAGTACTTC. It encodes CASSHPSNYEQYF. The chain links TRBV3-1 to TRBJ2-7; D remains unclear. This CDR3 has 13 amino acids. Germline V lookup: CDR1 LGHDT, CDR2 YNNKEL (reference sequence). V was cut by 3 bases and J by 3 bases, with 9 bases left in between.

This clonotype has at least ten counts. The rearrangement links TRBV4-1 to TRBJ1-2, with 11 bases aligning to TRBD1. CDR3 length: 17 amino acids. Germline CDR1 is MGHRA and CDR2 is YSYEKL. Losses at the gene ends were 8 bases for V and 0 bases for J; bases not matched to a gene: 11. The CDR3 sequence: CASRAAGQGAANYGYTF. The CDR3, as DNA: TGCGCCAGCCGAGCAGCTGGACAGGGGGCCGCTAACTATGGCTACACCTTC.

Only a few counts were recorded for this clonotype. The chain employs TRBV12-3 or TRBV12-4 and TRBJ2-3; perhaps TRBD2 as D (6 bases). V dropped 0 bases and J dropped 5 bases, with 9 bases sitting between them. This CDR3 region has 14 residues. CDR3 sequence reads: CASSLAVGGDTQYF. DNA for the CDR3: TGTGCCAGCAGTTTAGCAGTGGGGGGAGATACGCAGTATTTT.

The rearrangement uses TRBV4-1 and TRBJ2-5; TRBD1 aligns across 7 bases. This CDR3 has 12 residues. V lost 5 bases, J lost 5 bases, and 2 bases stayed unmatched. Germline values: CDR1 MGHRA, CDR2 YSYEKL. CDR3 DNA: TGCGCCAGCAGCGGGACAGACGAGACCCAGTACTTC. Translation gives CASSGTDETQYF.

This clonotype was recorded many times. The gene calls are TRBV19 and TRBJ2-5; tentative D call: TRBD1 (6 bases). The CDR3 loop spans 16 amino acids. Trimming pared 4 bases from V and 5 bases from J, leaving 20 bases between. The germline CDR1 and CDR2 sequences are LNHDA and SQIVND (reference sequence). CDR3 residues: CASSKTGRQAIETQYF. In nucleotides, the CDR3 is TGTGCCAGTAGTAAGACAGGACGTCAAGCCATCGAGACCCAGTACTTC. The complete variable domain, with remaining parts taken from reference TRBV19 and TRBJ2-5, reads DGGITQSPKYLFRKEGQNVTLSCEQNLNHDAMYWYRQDPGQGLRLIYYSQIVNDFQKGDIAEGYSVSREKKESFPLTVTSAQKNPTAFYLCASSKTGRQAIETQYFGPGTRLLVL.

CDR3 in amino acids: CASSLTSGGAGADTQYF. CDR3 DNA sequence: TGTGCCAGCAGCTTAACTAGCGGGGGGGCCGGGGCAGATACGCAGTATTTT. This chain connects TRBV11-2 to TRBJ2-3, with 13 bases aligning to TRBD2. The CDR3 consists of 17 residues. V lost 2 bases and J lost 4; bases outside the gene matches: 6. Germline V gene sequence: CDR1 SGHAT, CDR2 FQNNGV.

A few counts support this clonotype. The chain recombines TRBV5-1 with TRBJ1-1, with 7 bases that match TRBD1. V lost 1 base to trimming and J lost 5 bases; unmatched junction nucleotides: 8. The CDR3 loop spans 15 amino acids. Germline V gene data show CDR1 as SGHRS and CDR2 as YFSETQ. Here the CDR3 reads CASSLPGTEDTEAFF. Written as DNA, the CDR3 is TGCGCCAGCAGCTTGCCCGGGACAGAGGATACTGAAGCTTTCTTT.

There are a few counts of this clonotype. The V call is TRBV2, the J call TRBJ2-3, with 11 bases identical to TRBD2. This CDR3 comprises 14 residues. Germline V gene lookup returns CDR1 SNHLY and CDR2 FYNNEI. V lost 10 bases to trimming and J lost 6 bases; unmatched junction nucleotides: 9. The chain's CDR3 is CATTSGTLVDTQYF. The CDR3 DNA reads TGTGCCACGACTAGCGGGACCCTGGTGGATACGCAGTATTTT.

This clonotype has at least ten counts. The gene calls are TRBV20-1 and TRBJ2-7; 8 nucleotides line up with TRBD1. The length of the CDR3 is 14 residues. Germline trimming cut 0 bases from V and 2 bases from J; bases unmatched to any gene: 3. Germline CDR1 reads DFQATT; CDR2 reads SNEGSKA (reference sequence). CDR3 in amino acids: CSAREADRAYEQYF. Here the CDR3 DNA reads TGCAGTGCTAGAGAGGCGGACAGGGCCTACGAGCAGTACTTC.

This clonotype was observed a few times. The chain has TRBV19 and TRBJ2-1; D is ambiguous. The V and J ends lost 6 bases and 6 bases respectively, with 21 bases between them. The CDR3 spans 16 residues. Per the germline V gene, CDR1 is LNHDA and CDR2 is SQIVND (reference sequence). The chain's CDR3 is CASRPLGARVTNEQFF. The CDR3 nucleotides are TGTGCCAGTAGGCCCCTAGGAGCCCGGGTAACCAATGAGCAGTTCTTC.

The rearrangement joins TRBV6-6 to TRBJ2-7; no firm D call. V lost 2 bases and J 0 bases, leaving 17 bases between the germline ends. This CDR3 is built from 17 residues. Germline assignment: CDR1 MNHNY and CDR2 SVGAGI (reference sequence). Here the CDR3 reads CASSYRETGTLSYEQYF. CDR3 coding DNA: TGTGCCAGCAGTTACCGTGAGACCGGAACTCTCTCCTACGAGCAGTACTTC.

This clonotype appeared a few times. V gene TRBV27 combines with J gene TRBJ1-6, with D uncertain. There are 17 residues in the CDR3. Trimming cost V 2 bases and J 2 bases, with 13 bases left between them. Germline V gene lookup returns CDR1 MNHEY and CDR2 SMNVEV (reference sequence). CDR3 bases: TGTGCCAGCAGTTTAGATTGGTCGGGGACCTATAATTCACCCCTCCACTTT. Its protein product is CASSLDWSGTYNSPLHF.

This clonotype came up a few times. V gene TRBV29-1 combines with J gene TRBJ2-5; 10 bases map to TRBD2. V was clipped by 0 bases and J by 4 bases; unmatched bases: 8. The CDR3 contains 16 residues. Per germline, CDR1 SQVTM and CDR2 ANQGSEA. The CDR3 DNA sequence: TGCAGCGTTGAAGATATTACTAGCGGGATCATAGAGACCCAGTACTTC. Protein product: CSVEDITSGIIETQYF.

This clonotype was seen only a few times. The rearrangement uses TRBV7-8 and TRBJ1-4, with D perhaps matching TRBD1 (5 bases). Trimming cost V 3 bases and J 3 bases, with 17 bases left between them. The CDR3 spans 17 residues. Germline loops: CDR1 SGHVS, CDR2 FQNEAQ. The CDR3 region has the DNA TGTGCCAGCAGCTTGCCGGGACGTGGAGCGGCTAATGAAAAACTGTTTTTT. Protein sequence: CASSLPGRGAANEKLFF. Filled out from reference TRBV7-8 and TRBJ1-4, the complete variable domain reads GAGVSQSPRYKVAKRGQDVALRCDPISGHVSLFWYQQALGQGPEFLTYFQNEAQLDKSGLPSDRFFAERPEGSVSTLKIQRTQQEDSAVYLCASSLPGRGAANEKLFFGSGTQLSVL.

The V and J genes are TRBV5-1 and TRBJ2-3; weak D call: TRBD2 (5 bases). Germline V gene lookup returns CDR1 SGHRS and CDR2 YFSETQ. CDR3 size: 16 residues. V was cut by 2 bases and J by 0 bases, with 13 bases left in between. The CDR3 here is CASSLGGLTSTDTQYF. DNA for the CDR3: TGCGCCAGCAGCTTAGGCGGGCTTACTAGCACAGATACGCAGTATTTT.